The clone carrying this T cell receptor beta chain was recorded once. The antigen is undetermined. Unexposed donor CD4+ T cells date from 2011-2018, before the COVID-19 pandemic. CD4+ T cells were isolated from the cells after 10 days of culture. Cells permitting, SARS-CoV-2 S/N and four cold-coronavirus spikes were tested on unexposed-donor CD4+ T cells. Profiled with immunoSEQ multiplex PCR; TCRdb holds only in-frame clones, not every one. The table records 20,000 or so clones, less than 85% of them present only once. These data come from a study of CD4 T cells in relation to SARS-CoV-2 and coronaviruses. For the study at large: After nine to eleven days of antigen culture, PBMC TCR beta CDR3s were sequenced. Negative control cultures got HIV-1 Nef peptides or no peptide.

The study, taken as a whole, reports: Crossreactivity was assessed only for spike protein, not other viral proteins.

This CDR3 has 16 amino acids. Germline V lookup: CDR1 MNHNS, CDR2 SASEGT. The ends lost 4 bases at V and 6 bases at J; junction bases unmatched: 9. The sequence derives from a human donor in good health. Sample: CD4+ T cells from PBMCs, cultured in vitro. The chain is built from TRBV6-1 and TRBJ2-1; 10 bases align to TRBD2. The CDR3 reads CASSGEGGLAINEQFF. Here the CDR3 DNA reads TGTGCCAGCAGTGGGGAGGGGGGACTAGCGATCAATGAGCAGTTCTTC.